These 18 T cell receptor beta chains came from one sample sequenced in a study of blood T cell repertoires in COVID-19. TCRdb keeps only in-frame clones here, not all; method: immunoSEQ multiplex PCR. This sample yields fewer than 350,000 clones, of which approximately 85% are seen a single time; 2.2% belongs to the top ten. Sequences were obtained from PBMCs or T cells enriched from blood (not recorded which). The receptors here all came from a young man who had recovered from COVID-19.

V and J are TRBV10-3 and TRBJ2-3; TRBD1 matches at 7 bases. The V and J ends lost 2 bases and 2 bases, in that order; junction bases with no gene match: 4. The CDR3 runs to 15 residues. CDR1 is ENHRY and CDR2 is SYGVKD in the germline V gene. CDR3 sequence: CAISEGQGDTDTQYF. The CDR3 nucleotides read TGTGCCATCAGTGAGGGGCAGGGGGACACAGATACGCAGTATTTT.

The V call is TRBV5-4, the J call TRBJ2-7, with D perhaps TRBD1 (6 bases). Germline CDR1 is SGHNT and CDR2 is YYREEE (reference sequence). The CDR3 is 16 amino acids. Trimming stripped 4 bases from V and 0 bases from J, with 17 bases between. The CDR3 region is CASSGEDRTLSYEQYF. The CDR3 region has the DNA TGTGCCAGCAGCGGCGAAGACAGGACCCTCTCCTACGAGCAGTACTTC.

The V call is TRBV30, the J call TRBJ1-2, with TRBD1 matching over 7 bases. This CDR3 is 14 amino acids long. Trimming at V came to 2 bases and at J to 5 bases, leaving 8 bases not matched to a gene. The V gene's germline CDR1 is GTSNPN and CDR2 SVGIG (reference sequence). The CDR3 reads CAWSRQGVSYGYTF. CDR3 DNA sequence: TGTGCCTGGAGTCGGCAGGGGGTTAGTTATGGCTACACCTTC.

The chain employs TRBV19 and TRBJ1-6, with TRBD1 matching over 10 bases. CDR3 size: 14 residues. Germline trimming cut 10 bases from V and 13 bases from J; bases unmatched to any gene: 13. Germline CDR1 and CDR2: LNHDA and SQIVND (reference sequence). The CDR3 DNA sequence: TGTGCCACCAAGCCGGGACAGGGGCCTCTTCCCCTCCACTTT. Its protein is CATKPGQGPLPLHF.

The J gene is TRBJ2-1, the V gene TRBV11-2; TRBD2 is a possible D gene (6 bases). The CDR3 length is 15 residues. Germline loops: CDR1 SGHAT, CDR2 FQNNGV. V was cut by 1 base and J by 1 base, with 8 bases left in between. The CDR3 nucleotides are TGTGCCAGCAGCTTAGTCCGGGGGTCCTACAATGAGCAGTTCTTC. Amino acid sequence: CASSLVRGSYNEQFF.

This chain joins TRBV5-6 and TRBJ1-5; D gene ambiguous. V dropped 1 base and J dropped 4 bases, with 12 bases sitting between them. This CDR3 spans 15 amino acids. The germline V gene encodes CDR1 SGHDT and CDR2 YYEEEE. This chain's CDR3 is CASSLYSLRNQPQHF. DNA of the CDR3: TGTGCCAGCAGCTTGTACTCTCTCAGGAATCAGCCCCAGCATTTT.

The CDR3 DNA reads as TGCGCCAGCAGTCGCCAGGACAGGTTATGGCATGAGCAGTTCTTC. Translating gives CASSRQDRLWHEQFF. The J gene is TRBJ2-1, the V gene TRBV23-1; 7 bases are a match to TRBD1. TRBV23-1 is known as an ORF, though its function is uncertain. This CDR3 comprises 15 residues. The V gene end was trimmed by 4 bases and the J gene end by 8 bases; junction bases not matched to a gene: 11.

The J gene is TRBJ2-7, the V gene TRBV9; TRBD1 matches at 8 bases. Germline assignment: CDR1 SGDLS and CDR2 YYNGEE. The length of the CDR3 is 15 residues. Trimming removed 0 bases from V and 5 bases from J; junction bases left unmatched: 7. In nucleotides, the CDR3 is TGTGCCAGCAGCGTAGCCGACAGGGGAAGCCACGAGCAGTACTTC. It yields the protein CASSVADRGSHEQYF.

This chain uses TRBV10-3 with TRBJ2-3; 8 bases are shared with TRBD2. This CDR3 is built from 15 residues. Germline V gene sequence: CDR1 ENHRY, CDR2 SYGVKD. With 4 bases clipped from V and 3 bases from J, the junction kept 6 bases outside the gene matches. CDR3 residues: CAISVGLGVTDTQYF. DNA of the CDR3: TGTGCCATCAGTGTGGGACTAGGAGTTACAGATACGCAGTATTTT.

This chain connects TRBV7-2 to TRBJ1-1; tentatively, D is TRBD1 (6 bases). The CDR3 is made up of 13 amino acids. V dropped 3 bases and J dropped 4 bases, with 9 bases sitting between them. In germline, CDR1 is SGHTA, CDR2 FQGNSA. This chain's CDR3 is CASSFTGSTEAFF. As DNA, the CDR3 is TGTGCCAGCAGCTTCACAGGGAGCACTGAAGCTTTCTTT.

This chain links TRBV18 with TRBJ1-1, with 7 bases that match TRBD1. Germline values: CDR1 KGHSH, CDR2 LQKENI. The CDR3 length is 16 residues. The ends lost 6 bases at V and 0 bases at J; junction bases unmatched: 10. CDR3 protein: CASSIYPGTVNTEAFF. CDR3 coding DNA: TGTGCCAGCTCTATTTACCCCGGGACAGTGAACACTGAAGCTTTCTTT.

This clone was counted once. The chain is built from TRBV6-4 and TRBJ2-2; 8 bases align to TRBD2. This CDR3 is 15 amino acids long. V trimming: 4 bases; J trimming: 8 bases; junction bases outside the gene matches: 9. Per germline, CDR1 MRHNA and CDR2 SNTAGT. The CDR3 loop reads CASSVMVGTSGELFF. In DNA, the CDR3 is TGTGCCAGCAGTGTGATGGTCGGGACTAGTGGGGAGCTGTTTTTT.

V gene TRBV2 combines with J gene TRBJ2-3; 7 bases are shared with TRBD1. Germline CDR1 SNHLY, CDR2 FYNNEI. The CDR3 runs 17 residues. The V gene end was trimmed by 2 bases and the J gene end by 2 bases; junction bases not matched to a gene: 10. DNA of the CDR3: TGTGCCAGCAGTGAACGTAGGGCCAGGGGGAACACAGATACGCAGTATTTT. Translated, it gives CASSERRARGNTDTQYF.

This clone was counted once. The chain joins TRBV27 to TRBJ1-6; D gene uncertain. The CDR3 loop spans 14 amino acids. CDR1 and CDR2 (germline): MNHEY, SMNVEV (reference sequence). Trimming left V 3 bases short and J 7 bases short, with 10 bases between. Here the CDR3 reads CASSFDGSNSPLHF. For the CDR3, the DNA is TGTGCCAGCAGTTTCGACGGGAGCAATTCACCCCTCCACTTT.

This chain joins TRBV5-8 and TRBJ1-1; possible D gene TRBD1, 6 bases. The germline V and J ends were trimmed by 4 bases and 8 bases, with 21 bases remaining between them. CDR3 length: 15 amino acids. CDR1 and CDR2 (germline): SGHTS, YDEGEE. DNA for the CDR3: TGTGCCAGCAGCCTTATACTACAGGGAACTTCCGAAGCTTTCTTT. It codes for CASSLILQGTSEAFF. Together with reference TRBV5-8 and TRBJ1-1, the CDR3 gives the full variable domain: EAGVTQSPTHLIKTRGQQATLRCSPISGHTSVYWYQQALGLGLQFLLWYDEGEERNRGNFPPRFSGRQFPNYSSELNVNALELEDSALYLCASSLILQGTSEAFFGQGTRLTVV.

V gene TRBV3-1 (or the pseudogene TRBV3-2) combines with J gene TRBJ2-3, with 12 bases fitting TRBD2. Germline lookup yields CDR1 LGHDT and CDR2 YNNKEL (reference sequence). The V gene end was trimmed by 2 bases and the J gene end by 4 bases; junction bases not matched to a gene: 1. CDR3 length: 15 amino acids. The CDR3 protein is CASSQLAGGADTQYF. Here the CDR3 DNA reads TGTGCCAGCAGCCAACTAGCGGGGGGGGCAGATACGCAGTATTTT.

This rearrangement joins TRBV25-1 to TRBJ1-2; 9 nucleotides line up with TRBD1. The CDR3 consists of 14 residues. Germline V lookup: CDR1 MGHDK, CDR2 SYGVNS. J gave up 7 bases and V 6 bases, and 9 bases lay outside the gene matches. The CDR3 reads CASRGTGGAGGYTF. For the CDR3, the DNA is TGTGCCAGCAGGGGAACAGGGGGCGCGGGTGGCTACACCTTC.

This chain connects TRBV18 to TRBJ2-7; 12 bases are a match to TRBD1. Losses at the gene ends were 8 bases for V and 4 bases for J; bases not matched to a gene: 6. Germline lookup yields CDR1 KGHSH and CDR2 LQKENI. The CDR3 loop spans 14 amino acids. The CDR3: CASTRDRGLYEQYF. Written as DNA, the CDR3 is TGTGCCAGCACCCGGGACAGGGGGCTTTACGAGCAGTACTTC.